A selection of T cell receptor beta chains follows, all from one sample in a study of cytotoxic CD8 clonotypes in ibrutinib-treated CLL. Generated by immunoSEQ multiplex PCR, the TCRdb table keeps only in-frame clones and is missing some. The sample yields 90,000 to 95,000 clones, around 77% seen once. The starting material was PBMCs, obtained after 24 months of ibrutinib treatment. The source of these receptors is a human donor with chronic lymphocytic leukemia. CDR3s include the opening cysteine and the closing phenylalanine or tryptophan. The D gene is left open where the match is weak. For some rows the clone size is stated as once, few or many, or as a class when expanded; others skip it.

>NA|TRBJ2-5|NA|TRBV5-1
CASSLGVALHQETQYF
TGCGCCAGCAGCTTGGGGGTAGCGCTCCACCAAGAGACCCAGTACTTC
>NA|TRBJ2-1|NA|TRBV11-3
CASSPRRGNEQFF
TGTGCCAGCAGCCCTAGGAGGGGCAATGAGCAGTTCTTC
>NA|TRBJ2-2|NA|TRBV5-6
CASSSVRGDTGELFF
TGTGCCAGCAGCTCCGTAAGGGGGGACACCGGGGAGCTGTTTTTT
>NA|TRBJ2-3|TRBD2|TRBV13
CASSLAGGADTQYF
TGTGCCAGCAGCTTGGCGGGAGGAGCAGATACGCAGTATTTT
>once|TRBJ2-7|NA|TRBV18
CASSPARTYEQYF
TGTGCCAGCTCACCAGCGCGGACCTACGAGCAGTACTTC
>NA|TRBJ2-5|NA|TRBV15
CATNHGAQETQYF
TGTGCCACCAACCATGGGGCCCAAGAGACCCAGTACTTC
>once|TRBJ2-2|TRBD1|TRBV6-1
CASSELRTGGFVGELFF
TGTGCCAGCAGTGAATTAAGGACAGGGGGTTTCGTCGGGGAGCTGTTTTTT
>NA|TRBJ2-7|NA|TRBV5-5
CASSLRGSYEQYF
TGTGCCAGCAGCTTGAGGGGTTCCTACGAGCAGTACTTC
>NA|TRBJ1-5|NA|TRBV9
CASSEGGTNNQPQHF
TGTGCCAGCAGCGAGGGAGGGACCAACAATCAGCCCCAGCATTTT
>NA|TRBJ1-5|NA|TRBV5-1
CASSPSRSGPYSNQPQHF
TGCGCCAGCAGCCCAAGCAGGTCGGGCCCCTATAGCAATCAGCCCCAGCATTTT
>NA|TRBJ2-7|NA|TRBV23-1
CASRGGWVPSYGEQYF
TGCGCCAGCAGAGGGGGGTGGGTCCCTTCTTACGGGGAGCAGTACTTC
>NA|TRBJ2-2|NA|TRBV28
CASSPLPNTGELFF
TGTGCCAGCAGTCCCCTACCGAACACCGGGGAGCTGTTTTTT
>NA|TRBJ2-2|TRBD2|TRBV4-1
CASSRSHRGSAGELFF
TGCGCCAGCAGCCGCAGTCACCGCGGGAGCGCCGGGGAGCTGTTTTTT
>once|TRBJ2-1|NA|TRBV21-1
CASSKGGRETDNEQFF
TGTGCCAGCAGCAAAGGAGGGCGAGAGACCGACAATGAGCAGTTCTTC
>NA|TRBJ2-7|NA|TRBV15
CATSRETHASYEQYF
TGTGCCACCAGCAGAGAAACTCACGCCTCCTACGAGCAGTACTTC
>NA|TRBJ1-2|TRBD1|TRBV2
CASSVRDRGGYGYTF
TGTGCCAGCAGTGTTCGGGACAGGGGCGGGTATGGCTACACCTTC
>NA|TRBJ2-2|TRBD1|TRBV28
CASGGQILTGELFF
TGTGCCAGCGGGGGACAGATCCTCACCGGGGAGCTGTTTTTT
>NA|TRBJ2-2|NA|TRBV7-9
CASSPSTGELFF
TGTGCCAGCAGCCCCTCCACCGGGGAGCTGTTTTTT
>NA|TRBJ2-5|NA|TRBV18
CASSPPSGLDQETQYF
TGTGCCAGCTCACCCCCGTCAGGGTTGGACCAAGAGACCCAGTACTTC
>NA|TRBJ2-3|NA|TRBV2
CASSVLAGRPDTQYF
TGTGCCAGCAGTGTTCTGGCGGGAAGGCCAGATACGCAGTATTTT
>once|TRBJ2-7|TRBD1|TRBV5-6
CASSQGTGGRDEQYF
TGTGCCAGCAGCCAGGGGACAGGGGGACGCGACGAGCAGTACTTC
>NA|TRBJ2-7|NA|TRBV19
CASSTEPGQAYEQYF
TGTGCCAGTAGTACCGAACCGGGACAAGCCTACGAGCAGTACTTC
>NA|TRBJ2-7|NA|TRBV15
CATSTSGAYEQYF
TGTGCCACCAGCACCTCAGGGGCGTACGAGCAGTACTTC
>NA|TRBJ1-2|NA|TRBV7-9
CASSKRVDGYTF
TGTGCCAGCAGCAAAAGGGTCGACGGCTACACCTTC
>NA|TRBJ2-2|TRBD2|TRBV5-1
CASSLVGLAGVGTGELFF
TGCGCCAGCAGCTTGGTAGGGCTAGCGGGAGTGGGCACCGGGGAGCTGTTTTTT
>few|TRBJ2-2|TRBD1|TRBV7-7
CASSLAHGQGSTGELFF
TGTGCTAGCAGCTTAGCTCACGGACAGGGTTCCACCGGGGAGCTGTTTTTT
>NA|TRBJ2-2|TRBD2|TRBV5-4
CASSFGLAGSSTGELFF
TGTGCCAGCAGCTTCGGACTAGCGGGATCTTCTACCGGGGAGCTGTTTTTT
>NA|TRBJ2-7|TRBD2|TRBV6-5
CASSYSGASGSYEQYF
TGTGCCAGCAGTTACTCGGGGGCTAGCGGGAGCTACGAGCAGTACTTC
>NA|TRBJ2-5|TRBD1|TRBV5-5
CASSSSTGKETQYF
TGTGCCAGCAGCTCTTCGACAGGGAAAGAGACCCAGTACTTC